The clone carrying this T cell receptor (beta chain) appeared a single time. V was pared by 5 bases and J by 2 bases, with 16 bases between. The germline V gene has CDR1 LNHDA and CDR2 SQIVND (reference sequence). The CDR3 totals 16 residues. The source of the sample is a study of shared clonotypes between healthy human individuals. The assay was immunoSEQ multiplex PCR, and TCRdb's table has in-frame clones only and misses some. Of some 2,000,000 clones listed, under 97% are singletons. The specimen was naive CD4+ T cells sorted from blood. Subset reported: CD45RA+ positively selected. This TCR derives from a man younger than 35 in good health. The chain uses TRBV19 and TRBJ2-1, with a tentative D call TRBD2 (5 bases). The CDR3 DNA is TGTGCCAGTAGTCCTGCTGACTACACCCCCTACAATGAGCAGTTCTTC. Translating it yields CASSPADYTPYNEQFF.